This T cell receptor beta chain was retrieved from a study of shared clonotypes between healthy human individuals. As for the study in general: Donors had three CD4 naive, three CD4 memory, two CD8 naive and one CD8 memory plate apiece.

General study results and limits: Blood was the only sampled material, and tissue repertoires likely differ. Represented diversity, genetic and exposure-history alike, was limited by few donors.

The repertoire was sequenced with immunoSEQ multiplex PCR; TCRdb's copy has only in-frame clones and lacks some. The sample contains about 610,000 clones, around 96% of which appear only once. It was CD45RO-negative cells, positively selected for CCR7, that made up naive CD8 cells, with terminally differentiated effector memory CD45RA+ cells excluded. The V end lost 10 bases, the J end lost 1 base, and 7 bases lay between the germline ends. This CDR3 spans 12 amino acids. CDR1 and CDR2 from the germline V gene are SEHNR and FQNEAQ (reference sequence). Turning to this clone: Antigen specificity is unknown.

Sequencing used naive CD8+ T cells sorted from blood. The receptor was isolated from a woman under 40 in good health. The chain recombines TRBV7-9 with TRBJ2-2, with D hard to call. The CDR3 is CAKTRNTGELFF. DNA of the CDR3: TGTGCCAAAACACGGAACACCGGGGAGCTGTTTTTT.